This TCR beta chain was profiled in a study of cytomegalovirus exposure and HLA in healthy donors. In the PCR, 60 Vbeta and 13 Jbeta primers were used. In the study's own analysis: There were 80 million or so unique TCR beta chains by a later count, and around 10 million of them were shared. Assay used: immunoSEQ multiplex PCR; TCRdb lists only in-frame clones, some missing. D and trimming come from the DNA, and the V and J calls and clone size come from that table. The data contain 85,000 to 95,000 clones, 76% of them singletons. CDR1 and CDR2 from the germline V gene are MNHEY and SVGAGI. This CDR3 is built from 12 residues. Trimming cost V 9 bases and J 2 bases, with 10 bases left between them.

Sequencing input: PBMCs. This receptor was identified in a man aged 25 to 45 in good health and CMV-seropositive. The chain carries TRBV6-5 and TRBJ1-2; D might be TRBD1 (5 bases). The CDR3 DNA is TGTGCCAGTTCGGGACTCAACTATGGCTACACCTTC. Translated: CASSGLNYGYTF.